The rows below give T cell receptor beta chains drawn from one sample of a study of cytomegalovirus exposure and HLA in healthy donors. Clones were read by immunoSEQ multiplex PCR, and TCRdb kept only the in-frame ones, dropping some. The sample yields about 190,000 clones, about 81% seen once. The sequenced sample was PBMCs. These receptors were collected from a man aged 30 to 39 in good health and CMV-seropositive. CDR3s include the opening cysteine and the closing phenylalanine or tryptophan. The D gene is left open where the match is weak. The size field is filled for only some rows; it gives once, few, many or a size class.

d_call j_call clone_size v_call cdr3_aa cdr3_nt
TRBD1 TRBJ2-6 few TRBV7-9 CATRGQASSGANVLTF TGTGCCACAAGGGGACAGGCCTCCTCTGGGGCCAACGTCCTGACTTTC
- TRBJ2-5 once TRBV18 CASSPGQQETQYF TGTGCCAGCTCACCCGGACAGCAAGAGACCCAGTACTTC
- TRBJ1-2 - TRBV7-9 CASSPPKWRQANYGYTF TGTGCCAGCAGTCCCCCTAAGTGGAGGCAGGCGAACTATGGCTACACCTTC
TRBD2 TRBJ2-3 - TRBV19 CASSIRGGAVDTQYF TGTGCCAGTAGTATCCGGGGGGGGGCTGTAGATACGCAGTATTTT
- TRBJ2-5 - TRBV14 CASSRESETQYF TGTGCCAGCAGCCGTGAAAGCGAGACCCAGTACTTC
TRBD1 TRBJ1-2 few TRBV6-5 CASRPGTGRYGYTF TGTGCCAGCAGACCCGGGACAGGACGCTATGGCTACACCTTC
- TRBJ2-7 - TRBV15 CATSRAGRSYEQYF TGTGCCACCAGCAGAGCTGGCCGCTCCTACGAGCAGTACTTC
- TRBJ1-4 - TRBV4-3 CASSQDLPGAGEKLFF TGCGCCAGCAGCCAAGATCTGCCTGGGGCGGGGGAAAAACTGTTTTTT
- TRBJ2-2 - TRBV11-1 CASSSRPGYTGELFF TGTGCCAGCAGCTCCAGGCCGGGGTACACCGGGGAGCTGTTTTTT
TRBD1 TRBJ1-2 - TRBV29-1 CSVDGTPGQIYGYTF TGCAGCGTTGACGGTACCCCGGGACAGATTTATGGCTACACCTTC
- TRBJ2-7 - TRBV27 CASSLSGLHEQYF TGTGCCAGCAGTTTATCGGGGCTCCACGAGCAGTACTTC
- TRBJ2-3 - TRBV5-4 CASSPDRSTDTQYF TGTGCCAGCAGCCCAGACAGGTCCACAGATACGCAGTATTTT
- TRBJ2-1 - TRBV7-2 CASSSPSRAYNEQFF TGTGCCAGCAGCTCCCCCTCCAGGGCCTACAATGAGCAGTTCTTC
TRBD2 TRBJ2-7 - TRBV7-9 CALQGLAGSEQYF TGTGCACTCCAGGGCCTAGCGGGAAGTGAGCAGTACTTC
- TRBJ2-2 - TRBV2 CASSGQNTGELFF TGTGCCAGCAGTGGGCAAAACACCGGGGAGCTGTTTTTT
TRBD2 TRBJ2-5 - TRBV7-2 CASSPSAGDRTQYF TGTGCCAGCAGCCCCAGCGCGGGAGATCGGACCCAGTACTTC
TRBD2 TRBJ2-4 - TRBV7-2 CASSLVPSGGAKNIQYF TGTGCCAGCAGCTTAGTGCCTAGCGGGGGGGCCAAAAACATTCAGTACTTC
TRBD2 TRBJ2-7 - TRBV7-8 CASIPRGGGYEQYF TGTGCCAGCATCCCGAGGGGCGGGGGGTACGAGCAGTACTTC
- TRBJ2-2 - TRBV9 CASSGQGGELFF TGTGCCAGCAGCGGTCAGGGCGGGGAGCTGTTTTTT
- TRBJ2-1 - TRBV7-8 CASLGVNEQFF TGTGCCAGTCTCGGGGTAAATGAGCAGTTCTTC
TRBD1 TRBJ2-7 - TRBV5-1 CASSLAPTGAYEQYF TGCGCCAGCAGCTTGGCTCCCACAGGGGCCTACGAGCAGTACTTC
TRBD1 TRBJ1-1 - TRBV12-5 CASGLTGGNTEAFF TGTGCTAGTGGTTTGACAGGGGGGAACACTGAAGCTTTCTTT
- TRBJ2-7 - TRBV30 CAWRGQATYEQYF TGTGCCTGGAGGGGGCAGGCAACCTACGAGCAGTACTTC
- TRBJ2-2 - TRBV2 CASGQLPNTGELFF TGTGCCAGCGGACAGTTACCGAACACCGGGGAGCTGTTTTTT
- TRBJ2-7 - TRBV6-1 CASTSALYSSYEQYF TGTGCCAGCACTTCCGCACTCTATAGCTCCTACGAGCAGTACTTC
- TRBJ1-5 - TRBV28 CASSLTEQPQHF TGTGCCAGCAGTTTAACGGAGCAGCCCCAGCATTTT
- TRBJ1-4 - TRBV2 CASRLDTATNEKLFF TGTGCCAGCAGATTGGACACTGCAACTAATGAAAAACTGTTTTTT
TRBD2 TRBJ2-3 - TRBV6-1 CASISGSGGADTQYF TGTGCCAGCATAAGCGGAAGCGGGGGGGCAGATACGCAGTATTTT
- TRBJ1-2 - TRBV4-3 CASSHIPQRSNYGYTF TGCGCCAGCAGCCATATTCCACAGAGATCTAACTATGGCTACACCTTC
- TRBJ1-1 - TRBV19 CASSIFLGGEAFF TGTGCCAGTAGTATATTTCTGGGGGGGGAAGCTTTCTTT
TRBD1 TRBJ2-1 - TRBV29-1 CSVLRQGDGDEQFF TGCAGCGTCCTCAGACAGGGGGACGGGGATGAGCAGTTCTTC
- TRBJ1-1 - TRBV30 CARSVGMNTEAFF TGTGCCCGATCCGTCGGGATGAACACTGAAGCTTTCTTT
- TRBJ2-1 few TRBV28 CASSLSLGGGNEQFF TGTGCCAGCAGTTTGTCACTCGGCGGTGGCAATGAGCAGTTCTTC
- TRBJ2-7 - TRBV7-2 CASSLGGGANEQYF TGTGCCAGCAGCTTAGGGGGCGGGGCGAACGAGCAGTACTTC
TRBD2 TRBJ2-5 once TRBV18 CASSLTSDGETQYF TGTGCCAGCTCACTGACTAGCGATGGAGAGACCCAGTACTTC
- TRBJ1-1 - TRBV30 CAWNGDRKTEAFF TGTGCCTGGAACGGGGATCGAAAGACTGAAGCTTTCTTT
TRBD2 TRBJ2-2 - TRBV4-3 CASQRETNTGELFF TGCGCCAGTCAGCGGGAGACGAACACCGGGGAGCTGTTTTTT
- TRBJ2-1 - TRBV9 CASSVGTTSSYNEQFF TGTGCCAGCAGCGTAGGAACTACCTCCTCCTACAATGAGCAGTTCTTC
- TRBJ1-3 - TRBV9 CASSVEAPGNTIYF TGTGCCAGCAGCGTAGAAGCTCCTGGAAACACCATATATTTT
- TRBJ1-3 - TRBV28 CASSPWTREGNTIYF TGTGCCAGCAGTCCCTGGACCAGGGAGGGGAACACCATATATTTT
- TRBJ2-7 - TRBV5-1 CASNPGAGLYEQYF TGCGCCAGCAACCCGGGAGCAGGGTTGTACGAGCAGTACTTC